A selection of T cell receptor beta chains follows, all from one sample in a study of tumor-infiltrating lymphocytes in primary liver carcinoma. TCRdb passed the multiplex PCR reads through MiXCR, listing each CDR3 protein once. This sample has around 70,000 distinct CDR3 sequences; 60% to 75% occur once, and the top ten carry about 27%. Sequencing used liver tumor tissue from sampling region 4. The receptor set was obtained from a man aged 35 to 55 with primary liver carcinoma and hepatitis B virus infection. Each CDR3 is given with its conserved first and last residue. D genes are given only for firm matches. Clone size is stated in some rows and not others, as once, few, many or a class when expanded.

>TRBV7-8|NA|TRBJ2-2|NA
CTSSLTPNTGELFF
TGTACCAGCAGCTTAACTCCAAACACCGGTGAGCTGTTTTTT
>TRBV5-1|NA|TRBJ1-4|NA
CASSPNGVTNEKLFF
TGCGCAAGCAGTCCCAATGGGGTAACTAATGAAAAACTGTTTTTT
>TRBV6-5|once|TRBJ1-5|TRBD1
CAGSRTGGAQPQHF
TGTGCCGGTAGTAGGACAGGGGGGGCACAGCCCCAGCATTTT
>TRBV24-1|NA|TRBJ2-5|NA
CATSEAGLLETQYF
TGTGCCACCAGTGAGGCAGGGCTATTAGAGACCCAGTACTTC
>TRBV7-9|NA|TRBJ2-5|NA
CVSSSASVAETQYF
TGCGTCAGTAGCTCGGCCAGCGTGGCAGAGACCCAGTACTTC
>TRBV12-3/TRBV12-4|NA|TRBJ1-1|TRBD1
CASTSGPGGDHTEAFF
TGTGCCAGCACCTCGGGGCCAGGGGGGGACCACACTGAAGCTTTCTTT
>TRBV6-5|NA|TRBJ1-1|NA
CASSSQIRTKAFF
TGTGCCAGCAGTTCCCAGATTAGAACTAAAGCTTTCTTT
>TRBV6-1|NA|TRBJ1-4|NA
CASSGGGVNEKLFF
TGTGCCAGCAGTGGGGGAGGGGTGAATGAAAAACTGTTTTTT
>TRBV11-1|once|TRBJ2-3|TRBD2
CASGKGLAVSTDTQYF
TGTGCCAGTGGCAAGGGGCTAGCGGTTAGCACAGATACGCAGTATTTT
>TRBV28|once|TRBJ1-4|TRBD1
CASSSPGTGREKLFF
TGTGCTAGCAGCAGCCCGGGGACAGGGAGGGAAAAACTGTTTTTT
>TRBV4-2|many|TRBJ2-5|NA
CASSQDLQRSFQETQYF
TGTGCCAGCAGCCAAGATCTCCAGCGGAGCTTCCAAGAGACCCAGTACTTC
>TRBV11-2|NA|TRBJ2-3|NA
CAGSPLVDDTQYF
TGTGCCGGCAGCCCGCTAGTAGACGATACGCAGTACTTT
>TRBV11-2|NA|TRBJ2-7|TRBD1
CVSSSPRTGYVYEQYF
TGTGTCAGCAGCTCCCCCCGGACAGGGTACGTCTATGAGCAGTACTTC
>TRBV11-3|NA|TRBJ2-3|NA
CASRWGEADMQYF
TGTGCCAGCCGCTGGGGTGAGGCAGATATGCAATATTTT
>TRBV14|NA|TRBJ2-1|NA
CVSSQPGFKSGYNKQFF
TGTGTCAGCAGCCAGCCGGGCTTCAAGTCTGGATACAATAAGCAGTTCTTC
>TRBV6-1|NA|TRBJ1-4|NA
CGSTRVRNEKLFF
TGTGGCAGCACACGGGTAAGGAATGAAAAACTGTTTTTT
>TRBV2|NA|TRBJ2-1|NA
CASSLERVLPGEQFF
TGTGCCAGCAGTCTGGAGCGGGTCCTACCAGGGGAGCAGTTCTTC
>TRBV11-2|NA|TRBJ2-3|NA
CASSLAFPPDTQYF
TGTGCCAGCAGCCTTGCGTTCCCTCCAGATACGCAGTACTTT
>TRBV10-2|many|TRBJ2-7|TRBD2
CASSLGLAGGLTGEQYF
TGCGCCAGCAGTCTAGGACTAGCGGGAGGACTAACTGGGGAGCAGTACTTC
>TRBV11-3|NA|TRBJ2-3|NA
CASSLGGRPIDTQYF
TGTGCCAGCAGCTTAGGGGGACGGCCCATAGACACGCAGTATTTT
>TRBV29-1|NA|TRBJ2-1|NA
CSVGPPSSSRNGQFF
TGCAGCGTGGGGCCTCCTTCCAGCTCCCGCAATGGGCAGTTCTTC
>TRBV7-8|many|TRBJ2-5|NA
CASNGGGMGETQYF
TGTGCCAGCAATGGCGGAGGTATGGGAGAGACCCAGTACTTC
>TRBV28|NA|TRBJ2-3|NA
CASSLWTGTITDTRYF
TGTGCCAGCAGTTTATGGACAGGTACTATCACAGATACGCGGTATTTT
>TRBV24-1|many|TRBJ2-1|NA
CATSEPRTGGVNEQFF
TGTGCCACCAGTGAGCCCCGAACCGGAGGCGTTAATGAGCAGTTCTTC
>TRBV18|NA|TRBJ2-5|NA
CASSPGLQETQYF
TGTGCCAGCTCACCGGGACTCCAAGAGACCCAGTACTTC
>TRBV12-3/TRBV12-4|NA|TRBJ2-1|NA
CTSNSPAPSSYNEQFF
TGTACCAGCAACTCCCCGGCTCCGAGCTCCTACAATGAGCAGTTCTTC
>TRBV5-1|NA|TRBJ1-2|NA
CASRSPGNYGYTF
TGCGCCAGCAGATCCCCAGGGAACTATGGCTACACCTTC
>TRBV4-2|NA|TRBJ2-7|NA
CASKQGTTGYEQYF
TGTGCCAGCAAGCAAGGAACTACCGGGTACGAGCAGTACTTC
>TRBV11-2|NA|TRBJ2-6|NA
CVSSLSQGGHSGANVLTF
TGTGTCAGCAGCTTAAGTCAGGGGGGCCACTCTGGGGCCAACGTCCTGACTTTC
>TRBV28|NA|TRBJ2-7|TRBD2
CASSLASRWASGRDEQYF
TGTGCCAGCAGTTTAGCTTCCCGGTGGGCTAGCGGGAGGGATGAGCAGTACTTC
>TRBV11-3|NA|TRBJ1-1|NA
CASNLAGRTAAFF
TGTGCCAGCAACTTAGCAGGGAGGACTGCAGCTTTCTTT
>TRBV9|few|TRBJ2-2|NA
CASSSPTGPNTGELFF
TGTGCCAGCAGCTCCCCCACAGGGCCTAACACCGGGGAGCTGTTTTTT
>TRBV11-3|medium-sized|TRBJ2-2|TRBD2
CASSPDGTRNTGELFF
TGTGCCAGCAGCCCGGATGGGACTAGGAACACCGGGGAGCTGTTTTTT
>TRBV12-3/TRBV12-4|NA|TRBJ2-7|TRBD1
CVNRLGQSYEQYF
TGTGTCAATAGACTGGGACAGTCCTACGAGCAGTACTTC
>TRBV6-5|NA|TRBJ2-5|TRBD1
CASSYSGQGVQETQYF
TGTGCCAGCAGTTACTCGGGTCAGGGGGTCCAAGAGACCCAGTACTTC
>TRBV28|NA|TRBJ2-3|TRBD2
CASSQPAGGEADTQYF
TGTGCCAGCAGCCAACCAGCGGGAGGAGAGGCAGATACGCAGTATTTT
>TRBV7-9|many|TRBJ2-1|NA
CASSSQISNEQFF
TGTGCCAGCAGCTCGCAGATTAGCAATGAGCAGTTCTTC
>TRBV5-4|NA|TRBJ2-3|NA
CAGGLGRERPDTQYF
TGTGCCGGCGGCTTGGGCCGGGAGAGGCCAGATACGCAGTATTTT
>TRBV4-2|NA|TRBJ2-1|NA
CTSSQEPEGSEQLF
TGTACCAGCAGCCAAGAACCAGAGGGAAGTGAGCAGTTATTC
>TRBV7-9|many|TRBJ2-5|TRBD1
CASSLQQQGSETQYF
TGTGCCAGCAGCTTACAGCAACAGGGGTCAGAGACCCAGTACTTC
>TRBV7-8|NA|TRBJ1-4|NA
CANSERQTTNEKLFF
TGTGCCAACAGCGAGAGACAGACAACTAATGAAAAACTGTTTTTT
>TRBV11-1|NA|TRBJ2-3|TRBD2
CASSKGLAISTVTQYF
TGTGCCAGCAGCAAGGGACTAGCGATTAGCACGGTTACGCAGTATTTT
>TRBV28|many|TRBJ2-7|NA
CASTLLRGGGEQYF
TGTGCCAGCACCCTCCTTCGCGGAGGAGGCGAGCAGTACTTC